This is a list of T cell receptor beta chains from one sample in a study of blood T cells in healthy people across ages. One entry per CDR3 protein, called by TCRdb with MiXCR from the 5' RACE reads. The sample has more than 800,000 distinct CDR3 sequences; more than 25% are singletons. Material: blood. These receptors came from a woman of 80 years or more in good health. CDR3s include the opening cysteine and the closing phenylalanine or tryptophan. The order of the fields is V gene, J gene, D gene, CDR3 protein. The D gene is left open where the match is weak.

TRBV4-3	TRBJ1-2	TRBD1	CASSLNLGTGGNYGYTF
TRBV25-1	TRBJ2-6	.	CASSETRWGLGGANVLTF
TRBV9	TRBJ2-2	.	CASSPRGQNTGELFF
TRBV7-9	TRBJ2-2	TRBD1	CASSSGKQQGGLANTGELFF
TRBV5-1	TRBJ2-2	.	CASSLRQAANTGELFF
TRBV12-3/TRBV12-4	TRBJ2-1	.	CASSNPTASSSYNEQFF
TRBV10-3	TRBJ2-3	TRBD2	CAIKEREVTDTQYF
TRBV30	TRBJ2-1	TRBD2	CAWSVPSGGNNEQFF
TRBV19	TRBJ2-2	.	CASSMSAYRVTGELFF
TRBV3-1	TRBJ2-1	.	CASSQERVSYNEQFF
TRBV7-2	TRBJ2-5	.	CASSLGIALQETQYF
TRBV29-1	TRBJ2-3	TRBD2	CSGGAGGPDTQYF
TRBV20-1	TRBJ1-4	.	CSASWGAGNEKLFF
TRBV20-1	TRBJ2-1	TRBD1	CSARYGTGDHEQFF
TRBV7-2	TRBJ1-2	.	CASSTQQGSVGYTF
TRBV7-6	TRBJ2-1	.	CASSFYQGYEQFF
TRBV5-6	TRBJ2-5	.	CTSSVLETQYF
TRBV29-1	TRBJ1-1	.	CSVEDRDEAFF
TRBV6-5	TRBJ2-7	TRBD2	CASSYGGGAYEQYF
TRBV12-3/TRBV12-4	TRBJ2-5	TRBD2	CASTASGVETQYF
TRBV6-5	TRBJ1-4	TRBD1	CASSYTGQGGGEKLFF
TRBV7-9	TRBJ2-3	.	CASGSQGLSTDTQYF
TRBV10-3	TRBJ2-5	.	CAISESEALAETQYF
TRBV6-5	TRBJ2-7	TRBD1	CATAYEGTGLSEQYF
TRBV6-5	TRBJ1-1	.	CASSNRPLRPEAFF
TRBV11-1	TRBJ2-3	.	CASRSSFPTDTQYF
TRBV20-1	TRBJ2-7	.	CSASSGDKNLDEQYF
TRBV12-3/TRBV12-4	TRBJ2-3	.	CASSFDSVSADAQYF
TRBV7-2	TRBJ2-2	TRBD1	CASSYLPQGAIGELFF
TRBV7-2	TRBJ1-1	.	CASGNSGMNTEAFF
TRBV2	TRBJ2-7	.	CASSDWRPPYEQYF
TRBV2	TRBJ2-2	TRBD2	CASRASGANTGELFF
TRBV5-1	TRBJ1-5	TRBD1	CASSPTGNNQPQHF
TRBV5-1	TRBJ2-1	TRBD2	CASSSNPSSGYSYNEQFF
TRBV4-2	TRBJ2-1	TRBD2	CASSPRGAGEYNEQFF
TRBV20-1	TRBJ1-5	TRBD1	CSAGRDRGRKRNQPQHF
TRBV7-3	TRBJ2-5	.	CASSLTWGSFETQYF
TRBV9	TRBJ2-3	.	CASSPTGTLKRDTQYF
TRBV20-1	TRBJ2-1	.	CSARLGEQFF
TRBV20-1	TRBJ1-1	.	CSARDQGHGTEAFF
TRBV10-2	TRBJ2-7	.	CASSGWQFTYEQYF
TRBV9	TRBJ1-2	.	CASSVEGRIIYGYTF
TRBV12-3/TRBV12-4	TRBJ1-5	TRBD1	CASSDPDRANQPQHF
TRBV24-1	TRBJ1-2	.	CATSDSVGAGANYGYTF